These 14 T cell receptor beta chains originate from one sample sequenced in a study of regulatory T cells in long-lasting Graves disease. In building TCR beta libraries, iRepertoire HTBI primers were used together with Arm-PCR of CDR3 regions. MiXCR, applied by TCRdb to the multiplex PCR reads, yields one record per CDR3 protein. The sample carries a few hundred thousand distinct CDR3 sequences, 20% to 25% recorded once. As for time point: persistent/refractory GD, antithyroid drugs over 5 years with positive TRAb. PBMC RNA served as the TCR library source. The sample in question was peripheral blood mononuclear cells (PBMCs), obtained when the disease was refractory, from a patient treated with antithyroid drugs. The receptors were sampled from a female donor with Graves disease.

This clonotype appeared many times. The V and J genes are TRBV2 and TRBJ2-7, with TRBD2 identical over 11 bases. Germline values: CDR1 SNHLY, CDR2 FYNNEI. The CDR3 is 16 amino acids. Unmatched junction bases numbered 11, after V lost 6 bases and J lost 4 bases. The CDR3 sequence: CASRPNLAGGGYEQYF. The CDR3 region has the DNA TGTGCCAGCAGACCTAACTTAGCGGGAGGGGGTTACGAGCAGTACTTC.

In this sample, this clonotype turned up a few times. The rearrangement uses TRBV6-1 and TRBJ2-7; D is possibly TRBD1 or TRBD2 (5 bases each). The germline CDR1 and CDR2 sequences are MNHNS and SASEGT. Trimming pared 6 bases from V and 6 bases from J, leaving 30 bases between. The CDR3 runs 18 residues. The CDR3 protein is CASRNYRPAAMTPLEQYF. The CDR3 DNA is TGTGCCAGCAGAAATTACAGGCCAGCGGCCATGACCCCCCTCGAGCAGTACTTC.

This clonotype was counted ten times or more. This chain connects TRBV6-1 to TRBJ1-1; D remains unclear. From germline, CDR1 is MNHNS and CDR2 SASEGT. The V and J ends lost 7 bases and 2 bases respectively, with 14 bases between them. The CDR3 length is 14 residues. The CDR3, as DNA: TGTGCCAGCACCAACCGGCGGTATAACACTGAAGCTTTCTTT. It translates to CASTNRRYNTEAFF.

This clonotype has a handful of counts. The chain's CDR3 is CASSPGTGHQQPQHF. CDR3 DNA: TGTGCCAGCAGCCCCGGGACAGGCCATCAGCAGCCCCAGCATTTT. V is TRBV9 and J is TRBJ1-5, with 8 bases fitting TRBD1. CDR3 length: 15 residues. Germline lookup yields CDR1 SGDLS and CDR2 YYNGEE. V lost 4 bases to trimming and J lost 7 bases; unmatched junction nucleotides: 10.

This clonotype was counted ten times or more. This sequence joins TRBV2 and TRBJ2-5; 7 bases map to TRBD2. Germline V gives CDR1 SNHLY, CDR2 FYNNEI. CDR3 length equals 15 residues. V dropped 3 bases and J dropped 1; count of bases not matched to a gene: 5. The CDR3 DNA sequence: TGTGCCAGCAGTGACTCGGGGGGACCCCAAGAGACCCAGTACTTC. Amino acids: CASSDSGGPQETQYF.

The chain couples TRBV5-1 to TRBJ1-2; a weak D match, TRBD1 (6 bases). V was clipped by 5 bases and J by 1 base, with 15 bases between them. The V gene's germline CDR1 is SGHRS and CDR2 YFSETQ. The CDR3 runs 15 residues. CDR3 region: CASSQLGGGNYGYTF. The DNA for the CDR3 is TGCGCCAGCAGTCAACTAGGAGGGGGTAACTATGGCTACACCTTC.

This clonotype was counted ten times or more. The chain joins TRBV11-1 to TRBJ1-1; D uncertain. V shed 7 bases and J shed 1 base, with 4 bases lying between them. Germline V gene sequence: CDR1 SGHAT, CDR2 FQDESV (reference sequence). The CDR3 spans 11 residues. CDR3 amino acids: CASMTNTEAFF. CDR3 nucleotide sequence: TGTGCCAGCATGACGAACACTGAAGCTTTCTTT. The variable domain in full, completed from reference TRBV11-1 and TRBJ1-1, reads EAEVAQSPRYKITEKSQAVAFWCDPISGHATLYWYRQILGQGPELLVQFQDESVVDDSQLPKDRFSAERLKGVDSTLKIQPAELGDSAMYLCASMTNTEAFFGQGTRLTVV.

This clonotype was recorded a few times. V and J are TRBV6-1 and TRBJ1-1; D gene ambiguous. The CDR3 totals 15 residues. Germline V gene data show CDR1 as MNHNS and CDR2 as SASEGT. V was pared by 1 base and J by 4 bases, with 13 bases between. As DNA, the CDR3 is TGTGCCAGCAGTGAAGGGAGGGAGGCGGGCACTGAAGCTTTCTTT. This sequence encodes CASSEGREAGTEAFF.

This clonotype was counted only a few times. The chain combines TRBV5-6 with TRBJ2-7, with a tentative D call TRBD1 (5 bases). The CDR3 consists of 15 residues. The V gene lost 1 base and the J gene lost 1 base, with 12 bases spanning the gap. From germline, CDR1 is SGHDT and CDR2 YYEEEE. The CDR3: CASSLRGIMSYEQYF. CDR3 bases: TGTGCCAGCAGCTTGAGGGGAATTATGTCCTACGAGCAGTACTTC.

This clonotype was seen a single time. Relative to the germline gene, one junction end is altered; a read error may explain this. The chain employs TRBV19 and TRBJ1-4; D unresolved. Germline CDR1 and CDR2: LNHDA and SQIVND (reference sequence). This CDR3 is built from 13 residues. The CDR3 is CGSSMRQAEKLFF. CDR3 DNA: TGTGGCAGTAGTATGAGGCAGGCCGAAAAACTGTTTTTT.

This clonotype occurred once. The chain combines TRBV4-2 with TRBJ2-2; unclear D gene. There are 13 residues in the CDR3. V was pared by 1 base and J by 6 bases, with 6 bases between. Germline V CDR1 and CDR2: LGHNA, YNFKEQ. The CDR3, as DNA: TGTGCCAGCAGCCAAGCCGGTTCCGGGGAGCTGTTTTTT. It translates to CASSQAGSGELFF.

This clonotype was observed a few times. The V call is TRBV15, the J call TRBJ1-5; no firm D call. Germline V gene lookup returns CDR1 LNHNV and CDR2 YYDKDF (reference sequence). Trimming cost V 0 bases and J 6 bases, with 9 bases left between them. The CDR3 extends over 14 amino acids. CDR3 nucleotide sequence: TGTGCCACCAGCAGAGAAGGTTTATCTCAGCCCCAGCATTTT. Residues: CATSREGLSQPQHF.

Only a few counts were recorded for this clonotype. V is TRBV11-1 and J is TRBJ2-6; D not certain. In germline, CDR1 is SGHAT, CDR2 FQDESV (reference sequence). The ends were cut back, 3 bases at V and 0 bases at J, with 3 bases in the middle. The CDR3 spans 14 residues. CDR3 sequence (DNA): TGTGCCAGCAGCTTTAACTCTGGGGCCAACGTCCTGACTTTC. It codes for CASSFNSGANVLTF. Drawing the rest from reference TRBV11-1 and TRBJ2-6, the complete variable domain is EAEVAQSPRYKITEKSQAVAFWCDPISGHATLYWYRQILGQGPELLVQFQDESVVDDSQLPKDRFSAERLKGVDSTLKIQPAELGDSAMYLCASSFNSGANVLTFGAGSRLTVL.

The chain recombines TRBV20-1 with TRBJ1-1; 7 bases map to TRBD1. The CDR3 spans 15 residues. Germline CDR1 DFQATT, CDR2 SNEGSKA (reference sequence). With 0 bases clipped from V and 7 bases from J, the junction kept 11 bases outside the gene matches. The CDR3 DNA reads TGCAGTGCTAGAGAGGGACAGCGACTGGTGGGTGAAGCTTTCTTT. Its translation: CSAREGQRLVGEAFF.